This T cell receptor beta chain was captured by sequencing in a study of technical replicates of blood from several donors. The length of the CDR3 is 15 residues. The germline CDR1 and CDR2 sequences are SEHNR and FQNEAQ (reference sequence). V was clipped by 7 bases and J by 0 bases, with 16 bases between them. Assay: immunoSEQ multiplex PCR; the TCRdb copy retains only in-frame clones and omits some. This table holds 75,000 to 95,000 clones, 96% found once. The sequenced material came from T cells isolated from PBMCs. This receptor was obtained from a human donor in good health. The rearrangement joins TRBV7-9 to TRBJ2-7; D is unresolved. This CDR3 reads CASTWASAGSYEQYF. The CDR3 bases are TGTGCCAGCACATGGGCCTCGGCCGGCTCCTACGAGCAGTACTTC.